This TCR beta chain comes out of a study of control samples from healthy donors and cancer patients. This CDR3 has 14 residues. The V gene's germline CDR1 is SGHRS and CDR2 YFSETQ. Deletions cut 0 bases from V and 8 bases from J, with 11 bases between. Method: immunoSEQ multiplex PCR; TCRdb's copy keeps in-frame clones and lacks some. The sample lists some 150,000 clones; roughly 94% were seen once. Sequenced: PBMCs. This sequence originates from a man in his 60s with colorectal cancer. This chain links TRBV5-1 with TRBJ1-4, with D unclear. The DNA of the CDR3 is TGCGCCAGCAGCTTGGACGGGGTGGGCGAAAAACTGTTTTTT. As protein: CASSLDGVGEKLFF.